This T cell receptor (beta chain) was observed in a study of cytomegalovirus exposure and HLA in healthy donors. In the study overall: Falling in the Caucasian-associated ancestry cluster were about 82% of under 450 genotyped donors.

Study-wide findings and caveats: In a later analysis, the majority of CMV-associated beta chains seemingly showed HLA restriction. Cytomegalovirus association was assigned to approximately 160 TCR beta chains. A link between a missense DCLRE1C variant and TCR beta V- and J-gene trimming emerged from a later analysis.

Germline lookup yields CDR1 GTSNPN and CDR2 SVGIG (reference sequence). Trimming at V came to 2 bases and at J to 1 base, leaving 12 bases not matched to a gene. This CDR3 is built from 17 residues. The primer mix had 60 Vbeta and 13 Jbeta primers. The repertoire was sequenced with immunoSEQ multiplex PCR; TCRdb's copy has only in-frame clones and lacks some. Of about 190,000 clones in the sample, almost 80% were seen once. This clone was seen a handful of times. Antigen: not known. The sequence was collected from a young woman in good health and CMV-seronegative. The rearrangement joins TRBV30 to TRBJ1-1; 8 nucleotides align to TRBD1. Sequenced material: PBMCs. The CDR3 protein is CAWSTNLQGAGNTEAFF. The CDR3 bases are TGTGCCTGGAGTACGAATCTCCAGGGGGCGGGGAACACTGAAGCTTTCTTT. Using reference TRBV30 and TRBJ1-1 for the parts outside the CDR3, the full variable domain is SQTIHQWPATLVQPVGSPLSLECTVEGTSNPNLYWYRQAAGRGLQLLFYSVGIGQISSEVPQNLSASRPQDRQFILSSKKLLLSDSGFYLCAWSTNLQGAGNTEAFFGQGTRLTVV.